The 27 T cell receptor beta chains presented below share a single source sample, sequenced in a study of blood T cells in healthy people across ages. With a J-beta primer mix and a sample-barcoded 5' primer, a second PCR ran about 7 to 11 cycles. TCRdb independently ran MiXCR on the 5' RACE reads; one entry per CDR3 protein. The repertoire consists of roughly 1,800,000 distinct CDR3 sequences, with less than 50% occurring once and the leading ten covering 2.1%. Source material: blood. These TCRs come from a woman aged 40-49 years in good health.

This chain uses TRBV4-3 with TRBJ1-2; D may be TRBD1 (6 bases). The V end was cut by 4 bases, the J end by 6 bases, with 21 bases between. The CDR3 length is 16 residues. In germline, CDR1 is LGHNA, CDR2 YSLEER. CDR3 sequence (DNA): TGCGCCAGCAGCCCAAAATCCGGCCAGGGGCGGCATGGCTACACCTTC. This gives the protein CASSPKSGQGRHGYTF.

The table lists this clonotype with a few counts. The chain joins TRBV28 to TRBJ2-3, with a weak D call TRBD2 (6 bases). Germline V gene sequence: CDR1 MDHEN, CDR2 SYDVKM. The CDR3 length is 15 residues. The V end was cut by 7 bases, the J end by 5 bases, with 19 bases between. The CDR3 region is CASKKLDYSLDTQYF. Written as DNA, the CDR3 is TGTGCCAGCAAGAAATTGGACTACTCCCTAGATACGCAGTATTTT.

The chain uses TRBV5-1 and TRBJ1-4, with D perhaps TRBD1 (6 bases). Trimming stripped 0 bases from V and 2 bases from J, with 14 bases between. Looked up from germline, CDR1 is SGHRS and CDR2 is YFSETQ. This CDR3 spans 17 amino acids. CDR3 DNA: TGCGCCAGCAGCTTGGGGGCTTCGGGGGCGACTAATGAAAAACTGTTTTTT. This encodes CASSLGASGATNEKLFF.

The chain employs TRBV7-3 and TRBJ2-5; tentatively, D is TRBD2 (5 bases). CDR3 length: 13 residues. The V gene's germline CDR1 is SGHTA and CDR2 FQGTGA. Trimming took off 8 bases at V and 3 bases at J, with 13 bases between the two ends. The chain's CDR3 is CASGRSSEETQYF. The CDR3 bases are TGTGCCAGCGGCCGGAGTAGCGAAGAGACCCAGTACTTC.

This clonotype has only a few counts. The chain is built from TRBV5-1 and TRBJ2-5; a weak D match, TRBD1 (6 bases). There are 17 residues in the CDR3. The V end was cut by 0 bases, the J end by 0 bases, with 15 bases between. The germline CDR1 and CDR2 sequences are SGHRS and YFSETQ. The CDR3 sequence: CASSLEVRTVYQETQYF. The CDR3 DNA reads as TGCGCCAGCAGCTTGGAGGTCAGGACAGTGTACCAAGAGACCCAGTACTTC.

In the case of this clonotype: A much larger clone lies a single base off, so this may be a read error. V and J are TRBV24-1 and TRBJ2-3; 14 bases map to TRBD2. CDR3 length: 18 amino acids. From germline, CDR1 is KGHDR and CDR2 SFDVKD. Trimming cost V 5 bases and J 3 bases; bases outside gene matches: 9. The DNA of the CDR3 is TGTGCCACCAGTGGGACTAGCGGGGGGACAGCAGGAACAGATACGCAGTATTTT. This gives the protein CATSGTSGGTAGTDTQYF.

This clonotype was counted between two and nine times. The chain links TRBV6-5 to TRBJ1-1; maybe TRBD1 (5 bases). CDR3 length: 10 residues. Germline V gives CDR1 MNHEY, CDR2 SVGAGI. Trimming cost V 8 bases and J 7 bases, with 8 bases left between them. The CDR3 spells CASGQFEAFF. CDR3 coding DNA: TGTGCCAGCGGACAATTTGAAGCTTTCTTT.

The V call is TRBV4-3, the J call TRBJ2-4, with 8 bases that match TRBD2. Gene TRBJ2-7 matches the end of the DNA better, so the J call may be wrong. The CDR3 extends over 18 amino acids. Looked up from germline, CDR1 is LGHNA and CDR2 is YSLEER. The CDR3 coding sequence is TGCGCCAGCAGCCAAGACGGGGCTCGCGGGGGGATCTCCTACGAGCAGTACTTC. This encodes CASSQDGARGGISYEQYF.

V usage is TRBV12-3 or TRBV12-4 and J usage is TRBJ1-2; D is unclear. CDR3 length equals 11 residues. V was clipped by 8 bases and J by 4 bases, with 8 bases between them. The CDR3: CASAFGYGYTF. In nucleotides, the CDR3 is TGTGCCAGCGCTTTTGGCTATGGCTACACCTTC.

This chain connects TRBV20-1 to TRBJ2-3, with D uncertain. CDR1 and CDR2 from the germline V gene are DFQATT and SNEGSKA (reference sequence). Trimming stripped 3 bases from V and 1 base from J, with 17 bases between. CDR3 length: 16 amino acids. For the CDR3, the DNA is TGCAGTGCTAGCCCCAGTGGAGCGAAAGGCACAGATACGCAGTATTTT. As protein: CSASPSGAKGTDTQYF.

Only a few counts were recorded for this clonotype. The chain is built from TRBV3-1 and TRBJ2-5; possible D gene TRBD1, 6 bases. The V and J ends lost 5 bases and 1 base respectively, with 11 bases between them. The CDR3 has 14 amino acids. Germline V gene sequence: CDR1 LGHDT, CDR2 YNNKEL (reference sequence). CDR3 coding DNA: TGTGCCAGCAGCACCCGGACAGCCCAAGAGACCCAGTACTTC. It codes for CASSTRTAQETQYF.

Note on this clonotype: One end of the junction fails to match germline, which may point to a read error. The chain carries TRBV4-2 and TRBJ1-2, with unresolved D. The CDR3 has 15 residues. Germline V gene lookup returns CDR1 LGHNA and CDR2 YNFKEQ. Here the CDR3 DNA reads TGTGCTAGCAGCCAAGTCTCGGATTCCCACTATGGCTACACCTTC. Translating gives CASSQVSDSHYGYTF.

The gene calls are TRBV7-9 and TRBJ2-5; TRBD2 agrees at 12 bases. There are 16 residues in the CDR3. Germline-derived CDR1 and CDR2 are SEHNR and FQNEAQ (reference sequence). Trimming removed 4 bases from V and 11 bases from J; junction bases left unmatched: 14. As DNA, the CDR3 is TGTGCCAGCAGCTCGACTAGCGGGGGAAAATACAATGAGCAGTACTTC. It translates to CASSSTSGGKYNEQYF.

This clonotype was counted only a few times. The V and J genes are TRBV7-9 and TRBJ2-7; possibly TRBD1 for D (6 bases). The CDR3 sequence is 15 residues long. Trimming shortened V by 5 bases and J by 2 bases, and 16 bases separated the two germline ends. In germline, CDR1 is SEHNR, CDR2 FQNEAQ (reference sequence). The CDR3 DNA reads as TGTGCCAGCAGCCCCCTGAGGGGGATCCCCTACGAGCAGTACTTC. Encoded protein: CASSPLRGIPYEQYF.

The CDR3 reads CASSGGEGQPQHF. The DNA for the CDR3 is TGTGCCAGCAGCGGGGGGGAAGGTCAGCCCCAGCATTTT. The rearrangement uses TRBV5-6 and TRBJ1-5; possible D gene TRBD1, 5 bases. Germline CDR1 is SGHDT and CDR2 is YYEEEE. Trimming pared 4 bases from V and 6 bases from J, leaving 11 bases between. This CDR3 comprises 13 residues.

The V gene is TRBV28, the J gene TRBJ2-4, with D possibly called TRBD1 or TRBD2 (5 bases each). From germline, CDR1 is MDHEN and CDR2 SYDVKM. The CDR3 covers 14 residues. Deletions cut 7 bases from V and 6 bases from J, with 16 bases between. Here the CDR3 DNA reads TGTGCCAGCACCCTTGGGACGGGAATAAACATTCAGTACTTC. This encodes CASTLGTGINIQYF. The entire variable domain, with the rest obtained from reference TRBV28 and TRBJ2-4, is as follows: DVKVTQSSRYLVKRTGEKVFLECVQDMDHENMFWYRQDPGLGLRLIYFSYDVKMKEKGDIPEGYSVSREKKERFSLILESASTNQTSMYLCASTLGTGINIQYFGAGTRLSVL.

The chain employs TRBV27 and TRBJ2-2, with 8 nucleotides matching TRBD1. The CDR3 spans 15 residues. CDR1 and CDR2 from the germline V gene are MNHEY and SMNVEV (reference sequence). V shed 6 bases and J 6 bases; nucleotides not matched to a gene: 9. CDR3 region: CASSRTGGGAGELFF. The CDR3 DNA is TGTGCCAGCAGCCGTACAGGGGGAGGTGCCGGGGAGCTGTTTTTT.

The chain links TRBV10-3 to TRBJ2-5, with D unclear. V was shortened by 10 bases and J by 0 bases, with 12 bases between the two germline ends. The CDR3 extends over 13 amino acids. Germline V CDR1 and CDR2: ENHRY, SYGVKD. The DNA of the CDR3 is TGTGCCACCTCGCCTGGGTACCAAGAGACCCAGTACTTC. Its protein product is CATSPGYQETQYF.

This clonotype came up a few times. This chain uses TRBV20-1 with TRBJ2-5, with 11 bases lining up with TRBD2. The germline gives CDR1 DFQATT, CDR2 SNEGSKA (reference sequence). With V trimmed by 5 bases and J by 1 base, 3 bases remained unmatched. The CDR3 length is 14 residues. CDR3 sequence (DNA): TGCAGTGCTCTAGCGGGGGGTCTCCAAGAGACCCAGTACTTC. Its protein product is CSALAGGLQETQYF.

In this sample, this clonotype turned up once. This chain links TRBV20-1 with TRBJ2-3, with D uncertain. Germline V lookup: CDR1 DFQATT, CDR2 SNEGSKA (reference sequence). The V end lost 8 bases, the J end lost 0 bases, and 9 bases lay between the germline ends. CDR3 size: 12 residues. The CDR3 DNA follows: TGCAGTCTTCGTTTGAGCACAGATACGCAGTATTTT. It encodes CSLRLSTDTQYF.

The chain joins TRBV3-1 to TRBJ2-7; TRBD1 matches at 12 bases. The CDR3 loop spans 15 amino acids. The V segment lost 2 bases and the J segment 5 bases; nucleotides outside the gene matches: 4. Germline CDR1 reads LGHDT; CDR2 reads YNNKEL (reference sequence). The CDR3 DNA is TGTGCCAGCAGCCAACTCCGGGACAGGGGGCACGAGCAGTACTTC. It yields the protein CASSQLRDRGHEQYF.

The count of this clonotype is one. The V call is TRBV5-1, the J call TRBJ2-7; 10 bases match TRBD1. This CDR3 spans 15 amino acids. Germline assignment: CDR1 SGHRS and CDR2 YFSETQ. The trim removed 7 bases at V and 6 bases at J, leaving 13 bases unmatched. The CDR3 DNA sequence: TGCGCCAGCCGCGGGGACAGGGGTACGTGGGGCGAGCAGTACTTC. Protein sequence: CASRGDRGTWGEQYF.

The CDR3 DNA follows: TGTGCCAGCAGCTCCGACTCCGGGAACAATCAGCCCCAGCATTTT. The encoded protein is CASSSDSGNNQPQHF. The V gene is TRBV7-9, the J gene TRBJ1-5; no clear D gene. Germline CDR1 reads SEHNR; CDR2 reads FQNEAQ (reference sequence). This CDR3 has 15 residues. V lost 4 bases to trimming and J lost 3 bases, with 13 bases between them.

This clonotype appeared a few times. V usage is TRBV4-2 and J usage is TRBJ2-7; TRBD1 is a possible D gene (6 bases). Trimming stripped 0 bases from V and 2 bases from J, with 11 bases between. The CDR3 loop spans 15 amino acids. In germline, CDR1 is LGHNA, CDR2 YNFKEQ. Here the CDR3 DNA reads TGTGCCAGCAGCCAAGATTGGGGGCCCACCTACGAGCAGTACTTC. Its translation: CASSQDWGPTYEQYF.

This chain connects TRBV5-1 to TRBJ1-2; D remains unclear. In germline, CDR1 is SGHRS, CDR2 YFSETQ. This CDR3 has 13 residues. Trimming removed 2 bases at V and 7 bases at J, with 12 bases between. The CDR3 DNA is TGCGCCAGCAGCTTTTCCACGACGGGTGGCTACACCTTC. Translation: CASSFSTTGGYTF.

V gene TRBV27 combines with J gene TRBJ1-2, with D possibly matching TRBD1 (5 bases). There are 15 residues in the CDR3. The germline gives CDR1 MNHEY, CDR2 SMNVEV (reference sequence). V lost 4 bases, J lost 7 bases, and 19 bases lay in between. CDR3 residues: CASSSSRSLGGGYTF. The CDR3 coding sequence is TGTGCCAGCAGTTCCAGTAGGAGCCTCGGGGGTGGCTACACCTTC.

This clonotype has only a few counts. V usage is TRBV20-1 and J usage is TRBJ2-7; TRBD1 is a possible D gene (6 bases). This CDR3 is built from 14 residues. Germline CDR1 is DFQATT and CDR2 is SNEGSKA (reference sequence). Trimming cost V 1 base and J 2 bases, with 12 bases left between them. The CDR3 DNA reads as TGCAGTGCTAGAGGGACAGACGCTACCTACGAGCAGTACTTC. This gives the protein CSARGTDATYEQYF.